This note documents a single TCR beta chain sequence. Its antigen is undetermined. The data belong to a study of cytomegalovirus exposure and HLA in healthy donors. Study-wide findings and caveats: In a later analysis, V- and J-gene trimming of beta chains associated with a DCLRE1C missense variant, replicated independently. Of the V segments, some could not be distinguished, including TRBV6-2 and TRBV6-3, and were excluded. There were approximately 150 TCR beta chains listed as cytomegalovirus-associated.

The study ran its PCR with 60 Vbeta and 13 Jbeta primers. The method was immunoSEQ multiplex PCR; TCRdb's version includes in-frame clones alone and lacks a portion of them. The sample holds 90,000 to 150,000 clones, 70% to 85% seen once. The CDR3 consists of 20 residues. The V and J ends lost 1 base and 0 bases, in that order; junction bases with no gene match: 10. Germline values: CDR1 SGHVS, CDR2 FQNEAQ. The source material was PBMCs. This chain connects TRBV7-8 to TRBJ2-1; 12 nucleotides line up with TRBD2. The receptor was derived from a man aged 40-55 years in good health and CMV-seropositive. The CDR3 spells CASSLVPSGGEKSSYNEQFF. The CDR3 DNA follows: TGTGCCAGCAGCTTAGTTCCTAGCGGGGGGGAAAAGAGCTCCTACAATGAGCAGTTCTTC. The full variable domain, rest sourced from reference TRBV7-8 and TRBJ2-1, is GAGVSQSPRYKVAKRGQDVALRCDPISGHVSLFWYQQALGQGPEFLTYFQNEAQLDKSGLPSDRFFAERPEGSVSTLKIQRTQQEDSAVYLCASSLVPSGGEKSSYNEQFFGPGTRLTVL.